The sequence of this T cell receptor beta chain was determined in a study of STAT5B mutations in CD4+ large granular lymphocyte leukemia (dated 2022 in TCRdb). Concerning the study at large: Among the healthy controls, the CDR3 'QG' motif was associated with a particular HLA allele. The study compared the TCRbeta repertoires of patients with CD4+ T-cell large granular lymphocyte leukemia against the TCRbeta repertoires of healthy blood donors. The purity of purified fractions was confirmed by flow cytometry on FACSCanto II or FACSVerse to exceed 95% among lymphocytes. Results the study describes overall, beyond this receptor: Main leukemic clonotypes were private to each patient, although roughly 26% appeared at low frequency in other patients' non-leukemic repertoires. Data were not HLA-matched; higher clonality in CD4+ versus CD8+ T-LGLL could reflect the relatively small sample size. CD4-sorted patient repertoires appeared more clonal than healthy CD4+ repertoires, and this difference persisted after removing the putative leukemic clones.

TCRbeta rearrangements were sequenced from genomic DNA using the immunoSEQ assay at survey resolution. In the source study's methods: In the TCR sequencing data, the smallest productive clonotype frequency that could be detected was 2.59 x 10-5. Only productive TCRbeta rearrangements, meaning sequences that were complete and in-frame, were kept for the analyses. Sample clonality was computed as Simpson clonality in the immunoSEQ Analyzer version 3.0. Clones were grouped by frequency into very rare, small, medium, large (1-20%) or hyperexpanded (>20%) categories. Generation probabilities were estimated with OLGA 1.2.3, V-gene circos plots were made with VDJtools, specificities were searched in VDJdb, and CDR3 motifs were identified with GLIPH. As stored in TCRdb, this immuneACCESS dataset retains in-frame rearrangements with V and J assigned. A fraction of the clones does not appear; measured against another copy, unresolved V genes explain less than half of the discrepancy, and the remainder lacks a known reason. V, J and clone size derive from that table, while D and trimming were established from the DNA sequence. The sample table lists approximately 24,000 clones, 65% to 90% of them with a count of one. 0.3% to 0.35% of the sample goes to the ten largest clones.

Healthy controls were approximately 40 blood donors whose buffy coats came from the Finnish Red Cross blood service. All TCR-sequenced material derived from peripheral blood: patient blood samples and healthy donor buffy coats. Peripheral blood mononuclear cells were isolated by Ficoll-Hypaque gradient centrifugation. CD4+ cells were magnetically purified from the buffy coats of healthy controls. The Gentra Puregene Cell and Tissue kit was used to extract genomic DNA, and a Qubit 2.0 fluorometer was used to measure the amount of genomic DNA. On this clone itself: Its antigen has not been determined. No base-level quality is on record; no much larger clone is a single base apart.

The sequenced sample consisted of CD4+ T cells from blood buffy coats. This clonotype was obtained from a human donor in good health.

The nucleotide sequence reads as follows: TGTGCCAGCAGCACTAGCAGAAGCACAGATACGCAGTATTTT. It codes for CASSTSRSTDTQYF. The rearranged segments are TRBV11-3 and TRBJ2-3; TRBD2 is a possible D gene, resting on 6 matching bases. V is reduced by 5 bases and J by 0 bases, leaving a spacing of 9 bases between them. Measured from the cysteine to the phenylalanine, the CDR3 is 14 residues long. The entry retains the CDR3 DNA only, 42 bases that are in frame from base 1. CDR1 SGHNT and CDR2 YENEEA are derived from the germline V gene.